This T cell receptor beta chain was retrieved from a study of blood T cell repertoires in COVID-19. Authors' data handling: Cell counts per sample came from amplifying reference gene primers. Repertoires were generated with immunoSEQ multiplex PCR, while TCRdb's copy carries only in-frame clones and drops some. That table gives V, J and clone size, and the DNA gave D and trimming. The sample includes about 76,000 clones, 90% of them seen just once. The ends were cut back, 0 bases at V and 3 bases at J, with 8 bases in the middle. The length of the CDR3 is 14 residues. Germline CDR1 SEHNR, CDR2 FQNEAQ (reference sequence).

The V call is TRBV7-9, the J call TRBJ1-2; D is unresolved. The TCR comes from a woman aged 45-59 years in a cohort sampled during active COVID-19. Sequencing was done on a sample of peripheral blood. In nucleotides, the CDR3 is TGTGCCAGCAGCTTAGCCGAAGCTCACTATGGCTACACCTTC. Translation gives CASSLAEAHYGYTF.